The clone carrying this T cell receptor (beta chain) appeared a few times. Its antigen is undetermined. The entry originates in a study of blood T cells in healthy people across ages. Broader study findings: Across the age range, TCR beta diversity per million T cells fell in a roughly linear way.

Then a second PCR, running roughly 7 to 11 cycles, was carried out with a sample-barcoded 5' primer and a J-beta primer mix. A 12-random-nucleotide template-switch adaptor tagged each cDNA molecule. TCRdb re-derived calls from the 5' RACE reads in MiXCR, one entry per CDR3 protein. Of fewer than 950,000 distinct CDR3 sequences listed, about 48% are singletons. The authors drew approximately 10 milliliters of peripheral blood from each donor. Germline V gives CDR1 MRHNA, CDR2 SNTAGT. J was trimmed by 4 bases and V by 6 bases; bases with no gene match: 3. The CDR3 runs to 13 residues. The receptor was isolated from a man of 80 years or more in good health. V usage is TRBV6-4 and J usage is TRBJ1-2; the match to TRBD1 covers 9 bases. The specimen was blood. For the CDR3, the DNA is TGTGCCAGCAGGATGACAGGGGGCTATGGCTACACCTTC. The encoded protein is CASRMTGGYGYTF.